This paragraph reports one T cell receptor beta chain. Its antigen is still unknown. V was shortened by 5 bases and J by 2 bases, with 14 bases between the two germline ends. Germline V gene lookup returns CDR1 SGHAT and CDR2 FQNNGV. The CDR3 totals 15 residues. This entry belongs to a study of blood T cells in healthy people across ages. The donors, aged roughly 6 to 95, were healthy Caucasians from Russia. Regarding the study as a whole: Investigators viewed diversity estimates from one million T cells as underestimates, the study reported. A greater number of naive CD4+ cells and higher diversity distinguished long-lived donors from aged donors.

It was with a sample-barcoded 5' primer and a J-beta primer mix that a second PCR of about 6 to 12 cycles was run. TCRdb re-called the 5' RACE reads through MiXCR, storing one row per CDR3 protein. The data show 1.5 million to 2 million distinct CDR3 sequences, approximately 50% seen once. Sequencing used blood. This chain joins TRBV11-2 and TRBJ2-3; maybe TRBD1 (6 bases). The receptor was derived from a woman in her forties in good health. CDR3: CASSPGQLPTDTQYF. CDR3 in DNA: TGTGCCAGCAGCCCCGGACAGTTACCCACAGATACGCAGTATTTT.